The 10 T cell receptor beta chains below were found in one sample sequenced in a study of identical twins. TCRdb re-analysed the 5' RACE reads in MiXCR, keeping a single row per CDR3 protein. This table has 1.5 million or so distinct CDR3 sequences, roughly a third appearing once. The sample consisted of cord blood. These receptors all stem from a newborn girl in good health.

This clonotype occurred a few times. For the CDR3, the DNA is TGTGCCAGCAGTCCCCAAAGACTAGCGGGGGAGACCTACGAGCAGTACTTC. Translation: CASSPQRLAGETYEQYF. J is TRBJ2-7 and V is TRBV6-6; 12 bases match TRBD2. The CDR3 is 17 amino acids. Germline V gene sequence: CDR1 MNHNY, CDR2 SVGAGI (reference sequence). Trimming cost V 5 bases and J 2 bases; bases outside gene matches: 10.

This clonotype has only a few counts. V is TRBV28 and J is TRBJ2-7; TRBD2 matches 8 bases. Unmatched junction bases numbered 1, after V lost 6 bases and J lost 6 bases. The germline gives CDR1 MDHEN, CDR2 SYDVKM. The CDR3 consists of 11 residues. The CDR3 DNA reads as TGTGCCAGCAGGACTAGCGCCGAGCAGTACTTC. Its translation is CASRTSAEQYF.

The chain carries TRBV20-1 and TRBJ2-1; 8 nucleotides agree with TRBD2. CDR1 is DFQATT and CDR2 is SNEGSKA in the germline V gene (reference sequence). The CDR3 loop spans 14 amino acids. The V and J ends lost 4 bases and 3 bases, in that order; junction bases with no gene match: 5. CDR3 coding DNA: TGCAGTGCTAAGACTAGCGAGGGCTACAATGAGCAGTTCTTC. It translates to CSAKTSEGYNEQFF.

Of note for this clonotype: Mismatch with germline at one junction end may stem from a read error. J is TRBJ2-3 and V is TRBV5-6; either TRBD1 or TRBD2 may supply D (5 bases each). This CDR3 is 16 amino acids long. Germline CDR1 and CDR2: SGHDT and YYEEEE. Written as DNA, the CDR3 is TGTGCCGGCAGCTTGGGACCGGGCATGTCCACAGATACGCAGTATTTT. Amino acid sequence: CAGSLGPGMSTDTQYF.

The chain has TRBV3-1 and TRBJ2-1; 7 positions agree with TRBD2. The germline V gene encodes CDR1 LGHDT and CDR2 YNNKEL (reference sequence). Trimming at V came to 2 bases and at J to 2 bases, leaving 6 bases not matched to a gene. This CDR3 spans 16 amino acids. DNA of the CDR3: TGTGCCAGCAGCCAAACCGGGGGGTATACCTACAATGAGCAGTTCTTC. Translation: CASSQTGGYTYNEQFF.

The chain has TRBV20-1 and TRBJ2-7, with 9 nucleotides matching TRBD1. There are 15 residues in the CDR3. Germline assignment: CDR1 DFQATT and CDR2 SNEGSKA (reference sequence). V lost 6 bases and J lost 7; bases outside the gene matches: 16. The CDR3 region is CSAATPGQGDNEQYF. The CDR3, as DNA: TGCAGTGCCGCTACCCCGGGACAGGGCGACAATGAGCAGTACTTC.

This clonotype was detected a few times. The rearrangement links TRBV7-9 to TRBJ1-3; D is possibly TRBD1 (5 bases). The CDR3 is made up of 13 amino acids. Germline CDR1 reads SEHNR; CDR2 reads FQNEAQ (reference sequence). V was clipped by 2 bases and J by 4 bases, with 6 bases between them. CDR3 sequence reads: CASSLPGGNTIYF. Here the CDR3 DNA reads TGTGCCAGCAGCTTACCAGGGGGAAACACCATATATTTT.

This chain joins TRBV18 and TRBJ2-4; D remains unclear. V lost 0 bases to trimming and J lost 0 bases, with 3 bases between them. The CDR3 runs 14 residues. From germline, CDR1 is KGHSH and CDR2 LQKENI. In DNA form, the CDR3 reads TGTGCCAGCTCACCACCAGCAGCCAAAAACATTCAGTACTTC. It specifies CASSPPAAKNIQYF. Full variable domain (remainder filled in from reference TRBV18 and TRBJ2-4): NAGVMQNPRHLVRRRGQEARLRCSPMKGHSHVYWYRQLPEEGLKFMVYLQKENIIDESGMPKERFSAEFPKEGPSILRIQQVVRGDSAAYFCASSPPAAKNIQYFGAGTRLSVL.

Comment on this clonotype: The junction and the germline gene differ at one end; a read error may be behind it. The chain couples TRBV20-1 to TRBJ2-1; possible D gene TRBD1, 6 bases. The CDR3 is made up of 14 amino acids. Per the germline V gene, CDR1 is DFQATT and CDR2 is SNEGSKA (reference sequence). This chain's CDR3 is CSASPTGGYNKQFF. As DNA, the CDR3 is TGCAGTGCTAGCCCGACAGGCGGCTACAATAAGCAGTTCTTC.

This clonotype turned up a few times. The CDR3 loop is CASSFDIRETQYF. The CDR3 DNA follows: TGTGCCAGCAGCTTTGACATCCGGGAGACCCAGTACTTC. The chain is built from TRBV5-5 and TRBJ2-5; no clear D. V lost 2 bases, J lost 5 bases, and 10 bases lay in between. This CDR3 comprises 13 residues. Looked up from germline, CDR1 is SGHKS and CDR2 is YYEKEE (reference sequence).